The TCR beta chain described here comes from a study of T cells in Graves' hyperthyroidism and ophthalmopathy. The study excluded patients with uncontrolled infection, other autoimmune disease, pregnancy or lactation. The CDR3 is 12 residues long. Germline V gives CDR1 SGHDT, CDR2 YYEEEE. With 2 bases removed from V and 0 bases from J, the gap between germline ends came to 3 bases. Amplification of TCR beta CDR3 regions was performed using RNA transcripts as template. Researchers ran a first-round RT-PCR on the TCR CDR3 using the HTBI primer set. TCRdb re-called the multiplex PCR reads with MiXCR, one entry per CDR3 protein. This table holds roughly 400,000 distinct CDR3 sequences, more than 13% found once.

The chain has TRBV5-6 and TRBJ2-7; D unclear. This clonotype was sampled from a man between 45 and 60 years old with Graves' ophthalmopathy. The source material was blood. The CDR3 loop reads CASSFFSYEQYF. The CDR3 nucleotides are TGTGCCAGCAGCTTTTTCTCCTACGAGCAGTACTTC.